These T cell receptor beta chains were read from a single sample in a study of identifying expanded T cells in peripheral blood. Repertoires were generated with immunoSEQ multiplex PCR, while TCRdb's copy carries only in-frame clones and drops some. This table has 100,000 to 110,000 clones, over 75% appearing once. Sample: blood. These receptors all stem from a person aged 18 to 75 in good health. Each CDR3 is given with its conserved first and last residue. D genes are given only for firm matches. Size is stated for part of the rows, as once, few or many counts, or as a class when the clone is expanded.

J: TRBJ1-1; size: .; D: .; V: TRBV5-1; CDR3: CASSPGGIDTEAFF; DNA: TGCGCCAGCAGCCCAGGAGGTATAGACACTGAAGCTTTCTTT
J: TRBJ2-7; size: .; D: TRBD2; V: TRBV7-2; CDR3: CASSSGLAGGYEQYF; DNA: TGTGCCAGCAGCTCGGGACTAGCGGGAGGCTACGAGCAGTACTTC
J: TRBJ1-5; size: .; D: .; V: TRBV2; CDR3: CASSAQGSYQPQHF; DNA: TGTGCCAGCAGTGCGCAGGGTAGTTATCAGCCCCAGCATTTT
J: TRBJ1-1; size: .; D: .; V: TRBV25-1; CDR3: CASSEDKNTEAFF; DNA: TGTGCCAGCAGTGAAGACAAGAACACTGAAGCTTTCTTT
J: TRBJ2-7; size: .; D: TRBD2; V: TRBV19; CDR3: CASSIGGTSGNEQYF; DNA: TGTGCCAGTAGTATAGGGGGGACTAGCGGGAACGAGCAGTACTTC
J: TRBJ2-3; size: .; D: .; V: TRBV7-9; CDR3: CASSLVSYTQYF; DNA: TGTGCCAGCAGCTTAGTTTCCTATACGCAGTATTTT
J: TRBJ2-7; size: .; D: TRBD1; V: TRBV5-4; CDR3: CASSWGQIVGYEQYF; DNA: TGTGCCAGCAGCTGGGGACAGATCGTGGGGTACGAGCAGTACTTC
J: TRBJ2-2; size: .; D: TRBD1; V: TRBV18; CDR3: CASSPYRGRGTGELFF; DNA: TGTGCCAGCTCACCTTACAGGGGGCGAGGTACCGGGGAGCTGTTTTTT
J: TRBJ1-1; size: .; D: .; V: TRBV19; CDR3: CASSIAGSEAFF; DNA: TGTGCCAGTAGTATTGCGGGATCTGAAGCTTTCTTT
J: TRBJ1-4; size: .; D: .; V: TRBV6-1; CDR3: CASSRTPISNEKLFF; DNA: TGTGCCAGCAGCCGGACACCTATTAGTAATGAAAAACTGTTTTTT
J: TRBJ1-2; size: medium-sized; D: .; V: TRBV19; CDR3: CASSRDNNYGYTF; DNA: TGTGCCAGTAGTCGGGACAATAACTATGGCTACACCTTC
J: TRBJ1-1; size: .; D: .; V: TRBV6-1; CDR3: CASSAGQSNTEAFF; DNA: TGTGCCAGCAGCGCCGGACAGTCGAACACTGAAGCTTTCTTT
J: TRBJ2-2; size: once; D: TRBD1; V: TRBV30; CDR3: CAWSDRVTGELFF; DNA: TGTGCCTGGAGCGACAGGGTCACCGGGGAGCTGTTTTTT
J: TRBJ2-3; size: .; D: .; V: TRBV27; CDR3: CASSYGTSFAQYF; DNA: TGTGCCAGCAGTTATGGAACTAGCTTTGCGCAGTATTTT
J: TRBJ2-7; size: .; D: .; V: TRBV11-3; CDR3: CASSLGAYEQYF; DNA: TGTGCCAGCAGCTTAGGGGCCTACGAGCAGTACTTC
J: TRBJ1-2; size: .; D: .; V: TRBV2; CDR3: CASSAPTGIGYGYTF; DNA: TGTGCCAGCAGTGCACCTACAGGGATCGGTTATGGCTACACCTTC
J: TRBJ2-1; size: .; D: TRBD2; V: TRBV4-3; CDR3: CASSEAGGSYEQFF; DNA: TGCGCCAGCAGCGAGGCGGGAGGGTCGTATGAGCAGTTCTTC
J: TRBJ1-2; size: .; D: TRBD1; V: TRBV6-5; CDR3: CASSWDRGNYGYTF; DNA: TGTGCCAGCAGCTGGGACAGGGGGAACTATGGCTACACCTTC
J: TRBJ2-7; size: .; D: .; V: TRBV5-1; CDR3: CASSTQYEQYF; DNA: TGCGCCAGCAGCACCCAATACGAGCAGTACTTC
J: TRBJ1-1; size: .; D: .; V: TRBV5-4; CDR3: CASSFSRGGEAFF; DNA: TGTGCCAGCAGCTTCTCCCGAGGGGGGGAAGCTTTCTTT
J: TRBJ1-5; size: .; D: .; V: TRBV28; CDR3: CASSLVGSGSDQPQHF; DNA: TGTGCCAGCAGTTTAGTAGGCAGCGGTAGTGATCAGCCCCAGCATTTT
J: TRBJ2-5; size: .; D: TRBD1; V: TRBV5-1; CDR3: CASSLGDRETQYF; DNA: TGCGCCAGCAGCTTGGGGGACAGGGAGACCCAGTACTTC
J: TRBJ1-2; size: few; D: .; V: TRBV27; CDR3: CASSPGPQHGYTF; DNA: TGTGCCAGCAGCCCCGGGCCCCAACACGGCTACACCTTC
J: TRBJ1-1; size: .; D: .; V: TRBV6-6; CDR3: CASSPNTEAFF; DNA: TGTGCCAGCAGTCCAAACACTGAAGCTTTCTTT
J: TRBJ1-2; size: few; D: .; V: TRBV9; CDR3: CASSVVPDYGYTF; DNA: TGTGCCAGCAGCGTAGTCCCCGACTATGGCTACACCTTC
J: TRBJ1-1; size: .; D: .; V: TRBV7-9; CDR3: CASSKGETEAFF; DNA: TGTGCCAGCAGCAAAGGGGAAACTGAAGCTTTCTTT